This T cell receptor (beta chain) is from a study of T cell changes during pregnancy in multiple sclerosis. Measured with immunoSEQ multiplex PCR; TCRdb has only the in-frame clones, and not every one. Of over 50,000 clones detected, more than 75% appear once; the ten largest clones hold approximately 5%. The sequence derives from a human donor whose cells served as feeder cells for cultures in a pregnancy study. Sequenced: peripheral blood from another person, used as feeder cells.

The CDR3 DNA is TGTGCCAGTAGTAAACAGGGGGCAACTAATGAAAAACTGTTTTTT. Its protein product is CASSKQGATNEKLFF. The chain uses TRBV19 and TRBJ1-4; 8 bases are a match to TRBD1. Germline V gene lookup returns CDR1 LNHDA and CDR2 SQIVND (reference sequence). V gave up 4 bases and J gave up 0 bases; unmatched junction bases: 1. The CDR3 contains 15 residues. The full variable domain, in which reference TRBV19 and TRBJ1-4 provide the parts outside the CDR3, is DGGITQSPKYLFRKEGQNVTLSCEQNLNHDAMYWYRQDPGQGLRLIYYSQIVNDFQKGDIAEGYSVSREKKESFPLTVTSAQKNPTAFYLCASSKQGATNEKLFFGSGTQLSVL.